This T cell receptor (beta chain) was recorded in a study of blood T cell repertoires in COVID-19. There are 16 residues in the CDR3. The V gene's germline CDR1 is WSHSY and CDR2 SAAADI. V shed 0 bases and J shed 7 bases, with 13 bases lying between them. The repertoire was sequenced with immunoSEQ multiplex PCR; TCRdb's copy has only in-frame clones and lacks some. The sample consists of roughly 80,000 clones, approximately 82% of them appearing once. Input material: peripheral blood. This TCR derives from a woman aged 60-70 years with acute or convalescent COVID-19. V gene TRBV10-2 combines with J gene TRBJ1-6; possibly TRBD1 for D (5 bases). For the CDR3, the DNA is TGCGCCAGCAGTGAGTCGACTGGGGGAGGGAATTCACCCCTCCACTTT. Translated: CASSESTGGGNSPLHF.